Listed below are T cell receptor beta chains from one sample, sequenced in a study of patients and donors after allogeneic stem cell transplantation. Using its own MiXCR run on the RT-PCR reads, TCRdb lists one record per CDR3 protein. The repertoire consists of about 150,000 distinct CDR3 sequences, with approximately 40% occurring once and the leading ten covering around half. Sequenced input: blood, either unsorted or a sorted T cell fraction (not recorded which). The receptors were sampled from a human donor who was either an allogeneic HSCT recipient or a stem cell or donor lymphocyte infusion donor (not recorded which). It is not recorded whose cells these are; they may come from a transplant donor. The CDR3 runs from the conserved cysteine through the conserved F or W. Each record gives: J gene, D gene, clone size, V gene, CDR3 protein, CDR3 DNA. A D gene is named only where the DNA matches it firmly. Size is stated for part of the rows, as once, few or many counts, or as a class when the clone is expanded.

J: TRBJ2-7
D: TRBD1
size: -
V: TRBV15
CDR3: CATSDRGGTYEQYF
DNA: TGTGCCACCAGCGACAGGGGGGGAACCTACGAGCAGTACTTC

J: TRBJ1-5
D: -
size: -
V: TRBV12-3/TRBV12-4
CDR3: CASSLSSYYQPQHF
DNA: TGTGCCAGCAGTTTATCGTCATACTATCAGCCCCAGCATTTT

J: TRBJ2-3
D: TRBD1
size: -
V: TRBV6-5
CDR3: CASRVAGTGLTDTQYF
DNA: TGTGCCAGCAGAGTCGCCGGGACAGGTCTCACAGATACGCAGTATTTT

J: TRBJ1-2
D: -
size: few
V: TRBV6-5
CDR3: CASSYGPGTNYGYTF
DNA: TGTGCCAGCAGTTACGGTCCAGGAACTAACTATGGCTACACCTTC

J: TRBJ1-1
D: -
size: few
V: TRBV5-1
CDR3: CASSLTANTEAFF
DNA: TGCGCCAGCAGCCTAACAGCGAACACTGAAGCTTTCTTT

J: TRBJ1-2
D: -
size: few
V: TRBV15
CDR3: CATSRVSVNYGYTF
DNA: TGTGCCACCAGCAGAGTATCCGTGAACTATGGCTACACCTTC

J: TRBJ1-4
D: -
size: -
V: TRBV9
CDR3: CASSVEGQGLGKLFF
DNA: TGTGCCAGCAGCGTAGAAGGGCAGGGTCTCGGAAAACTGTTTTTT

J: TRBJ1-2
D: -
size: few
V: TRBV9
CDR3: CASTPEGNVYGYTF
DNA: TGTGCCAGCACCCCGGAGGGGAATGTCTATGGCTACACCTTC

J: TRBJ2-2
D: -
size: few
V: TRBV12-3/TRBV12-4
CDR3: CASKVYQGGELFF
DNA: TGTGCCAGCAAAGTTTACCAGGGCGGGGAGCTGTTTTTT

J: TRBJ1-1
D: -
size: -
V: TRBV2
CDR3: CASSEEAENTEAFF
DNA: TGTGCCAGCAGTGAAGAGGCAGAGAACACTGAAGCTTTCTTT

J: TRBJ2-7
D: -
size: -
V: TRBV21-1
CDR3: CASSKLEGYLYEQYF
DNA: TGTGCCAGCAGCAAATTGGAGGGATACCTCTACGAGCAGTACTTC

J: TRBJ1-5
D: -
size: -
V: TRBV15
CDR3: CATSRLLQGNQPQHF
DNA: TGTGCCACCAGCCGCCTTTTACAGGGCAATCAGCCCCAGCATTTT

J: TRBJ1-1
D: -
size: -
V: TRBV6-5
CDR3: CASSYSSGTMNTEAFF
DNA: TGTGCCAGCAGTTACTCCTCAGGGACCATGAACACTGAAGCTTTCTTT

J: TRBJ1-5
D: TRBD1
size: few
V: TRBV11-2
CDR3: CASSQDRVRGQPQHF
DNA: TGTGCCAGCAGCCAGGACAGGGTGAGGGGTCAGCCCCAGCATTTT

J: TRBJ1-2
D: TRBD1
size: -
V: TRBV6-2/TRBV6-3
CDR3: CAIQGARGYTF
DNA: TGTGCCATCCAGGGGGCGAGAGGCTACACCTTC